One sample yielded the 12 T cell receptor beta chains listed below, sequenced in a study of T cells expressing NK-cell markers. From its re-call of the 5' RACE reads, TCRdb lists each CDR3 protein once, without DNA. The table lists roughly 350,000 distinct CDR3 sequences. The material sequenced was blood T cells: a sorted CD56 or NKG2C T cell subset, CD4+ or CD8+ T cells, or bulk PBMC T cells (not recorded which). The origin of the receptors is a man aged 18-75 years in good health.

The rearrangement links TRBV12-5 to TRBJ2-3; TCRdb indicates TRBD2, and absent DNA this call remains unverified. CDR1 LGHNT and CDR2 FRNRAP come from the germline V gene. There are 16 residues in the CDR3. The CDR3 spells CASGLVLAGYTDTQYF.

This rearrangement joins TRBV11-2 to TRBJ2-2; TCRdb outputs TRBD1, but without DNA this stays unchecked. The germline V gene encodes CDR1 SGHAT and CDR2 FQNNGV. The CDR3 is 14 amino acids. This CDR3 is CASSGTGVTGELFF. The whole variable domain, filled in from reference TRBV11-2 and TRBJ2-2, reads EAGVAQSPRYKIIEKRQSVAFWCNPISGHATLYWYQQILGQGPKLLIQFQNNGVVDDSQLPKDRFSAERLKGVDSTLKIQPAKLEDSAVYLCASSGTGVTGELFFGEGSRLTVL.

The CDR3 sequence: CASTKSTRELFF. This rearrangement joins TRBV12-3 or TRBV12-4 to TRBJ2-2. This CDR3 spans 12 amino acids.

This CDR3 is CASSSHSGGSHYEQYF. The chain uses TRBV6-2 or TRBV6-3 and TRBJ2-7; TCRdb outputs TRBD2, but without DNA this stays unchecked. CDR1 MNHEY and CDR2 SVGEGT come from the germline V gene. This CDR3 has 16 amino acids.

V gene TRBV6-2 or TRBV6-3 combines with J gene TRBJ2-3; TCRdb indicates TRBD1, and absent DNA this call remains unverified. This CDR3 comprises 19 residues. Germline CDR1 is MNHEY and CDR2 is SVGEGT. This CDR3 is CASGSNLFRGGGDTDTQYF.

CDR3 region: CASTTRVTGGGNEQFF. The gene calls are TRBV6-1 and TRBJ2-1; TCRdb picks TRBD1, but there is no DNA to check that call. This CDR3 contains 16 residues. The germline V gene encodes CDR1 MNHNS and CDR2 SASEGT.

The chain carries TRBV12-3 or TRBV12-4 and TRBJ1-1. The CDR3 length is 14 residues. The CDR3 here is CASSLGVINTEAFF.

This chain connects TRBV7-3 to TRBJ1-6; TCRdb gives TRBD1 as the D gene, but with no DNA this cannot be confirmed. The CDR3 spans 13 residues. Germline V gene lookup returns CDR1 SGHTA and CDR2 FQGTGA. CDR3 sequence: CASSRQDNSPLHF. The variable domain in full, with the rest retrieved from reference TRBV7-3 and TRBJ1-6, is GAGVSQTPSNKVTEKGKYVELRCDPISGHTALYWYRQSLGQGPEFLIYFQGTGAADDSGLPNDRFFAVRPEGSVSTLKIQRTERGDSAVYLCASSRQDNSPLHFGNGTRLTVT.

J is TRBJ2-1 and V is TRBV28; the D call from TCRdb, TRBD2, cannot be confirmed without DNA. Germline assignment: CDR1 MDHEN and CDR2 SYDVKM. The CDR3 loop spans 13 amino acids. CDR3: CASKTGAPNEQFF. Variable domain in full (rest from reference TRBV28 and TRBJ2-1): DVKVTQSSRYLVKRTGEKVFLECVQDMDHENMFWYRQDPGLGLRLIYFSYDVKMKEKGDIPEGYSVSREKKERFSLILESASTNQTSMYLCASKTGAPNEQFFGPGTRLTVL.

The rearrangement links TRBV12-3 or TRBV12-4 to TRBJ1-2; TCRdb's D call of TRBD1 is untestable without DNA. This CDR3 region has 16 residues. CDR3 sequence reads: CASSLSQGALGYGYTF.

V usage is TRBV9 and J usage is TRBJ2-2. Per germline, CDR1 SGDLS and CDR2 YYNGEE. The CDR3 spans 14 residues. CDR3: CASSVQGYTGELFF.

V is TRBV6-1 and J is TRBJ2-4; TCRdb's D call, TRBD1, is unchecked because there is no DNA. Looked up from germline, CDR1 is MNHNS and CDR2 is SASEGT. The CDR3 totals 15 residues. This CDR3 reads CASQLKSRGSNIQYF.